These 11 T cell receptor beta chains came from one sample sequenced in a study of CD8+ T cells in alopecia areata. The sequencing template was cDNA reverse transcribed from extracted RNA. TCRdb's copy holds only in-frame clones and misses some; the assay was immunoSEQ multiplex PCR. The sample carries about 280,000 clones, roughly 64% recorded once. Regarding treatment: oral pan-JAK inhibitor, 5-10 mg twice daily. The sample consisted of CD4+ T cells sorted from blood, taken at week 24, from a patient treated with tofacitinib. The origin of the receptors is a human donor with alopecia areata.

This clone was detected a few times. V usage is TRBV29-1 and J usage is TRBJ1-5, with TRBD1 identical over 8 bases. The germline V gene encodes CDR1 SQVTM and CDR2 ANQGSEA. The J segment lost 4 bases and the V segment lost 7 bases, leaving 9 bases of the junction unmatched. The CDR3 is 14 residues long. The CDR3 protein is CSGPTGGNNQPQHF. CDR3 nucleotide sequence: TGCAGCGGACCAACAGGGGGTAATAATCAGCCCCAGCATTTT.

V usage is TRBV25-1 and J usage is TRBJ1-2, with D uncertain. This CDR3 has 13 amino acids. The V gene's germline CDR1 is MGHDK and CDR2 SYGVNS. Trimming took 9 bases from V and 7 from J, leaving 18 bases between them. CDR3 protein: CARMLMEGGGYTF. CDR3 nucleotide sequence: TGTGCCAGAATGCTCATGGAGGGAGGTGGCTACACCTTC.

In its sample, this clone was seen a few times. The V and J genes are TRBV4-1 and TRBJ1-5; no definite D call. The V gene lost 2 bases and the J gene lost 0 bases, with 8 bases spanning the gap. Germline V gives CDR1 MGHRA, CDR2 YSYEKL. The CDR3 is 15 amino acids. The CDR3, as DNA: TGCGCCAGCAGCCAAATGGCTTATAGCAATCAGCCCCAGCATTTT. The encoded protein is CASSQMAYSNQPQHF.

V gene TRBV30 combines with J gene TRBJ2-7; TRBD1 might be the D (6 bases). The V gene's germline CDR1 is GTSNPN and CDR2 SVGIG (reference sequence). Trimming stripped 1 base from V and 0 bases from J, with 13 bases between. This CDR3 has 15 amino acids. In nucleotides, the CDR3 is TGTGCCTGGAGTGGGGGGCCTGTTGACTCCTACGAGCAGTACTTC. Residues: CAWSGGPVDSYEQYF.

The rearrangement uses TRBV9 and TRBJ2-1; D may be TRBD2 (5 bases). Germline CDR1 reads SGDLS; CDR2 reads YYNGEE. V gave up 0 bases and J gave up 7 bases, with 14 bases separating them. The CDR3 contains 15 residues. CDR3 loop: CASSVADSIPNEQFF. The CDR3 bases are TGTGCCAGCAGCGTAGCGGACTCAATCCCTAATGAGCAGTTCTTC.

This chain connects TRBV2 to TRBJ2-1; no reliable D call. CDR3 length: 11 amino acids. Germline lookup yields CDR1 SNHLY and CDR2 FYNNEI. The V end was cut by 4 bases, the J end by 8 bases, with 6 bases between. DNA of the CDR3: TGTGCCAGCAGTGTGAGTTATGAGCAGTTCTTC. Translated: CASSVSYEQFF.

As for this clone: Additional DNA sequences in this sample encode the identical CDR3. This chain links TRBV5-1 with TRBJ2-3; D unclear. The V gene lost 0 bases and the J gene lost 5 bases, with 4 bases spanning the gap. There are 12 residues in the CDR3. Germline V gene sequence: CDR1 SGHRS, CDR2 YFSETQ. This CDR3 reads CASSLEVDTQYF. The CDR3 DNA sequence: TGCGCCAGCAGCTTGGAGGTAGATACGCAGTATTTT.

The chain has TRBV30 and TRBJ1-2, with a possible D match to TRBD1 (5 bases). The germline V gene encodes CDR1 GTSNPN and CDR2 SVGIG (reference sequence). V was shortened by 4 bases and J by 3 bases, with 12 bases between the two germline ends. The CDR3 is 13 residues long. This chain's CDR3 is CAWKTGLDYGYTF. CDR3 coding DNA: TGTGCCTGGAAAACAGGATTGGACTATGGCTACACCTTC.

The rearrangement joins TRBV30 to TRBJ1-1; D unclear. Trimming pared 0 bases from V and 1 base from J, leaving 15 bases between. Germline values: CDR1 GTSNPN, CDR2 SVGIG (reference sequence). The CDR3 loop spans 16 amino acids. DNA for the CDR3: TGTGCCTGGAGTGTACGAGCTTTATCTTCGAACACTGAAGCTTTCTTT. Its translation is CAWSVRALSSNTEAFF.

V is TRBV29-1 and J is TRBJ2-7; tentative D call: TRBD1 (6 bases). Trimming pared 6 bases from V and 4 bases from J, leaving 19 bases between. CDR1 SQVTM and CDR2 ANQGSEA come from the germline V gene. The CDR3 loop spans 14 amino acids. CDR3 region: CSVIGGTFYYEQYF. DNA of the CDR3: TGCAGCGTGATAGGGGGTACTTTCTATTACGAGCAGTACTTC.

The chain recombines TRBV29-1 with TRBJ1-4; D is perhaps TRBD1 (5 bases). Germline CDR1 SQVTM, CDR2 ANQGSEA. The CDR3 totals 14 residues. The V gene lost 7 bases and the J gene lost 5 bases, with 17 bases spanning the gap. The CDR3 DNA sequence: TGCAGCGCATCAGATGGGGCAGGGAATGAAAAACTGTTTTTT. Protein: CSASDGAGNEKLFF. The full variable domain, with the rest looked up from reference TRBV29-1 and TRBJ1-4, is SAVISQKPSRDICQRGTSLTIQCQVDSQVTMMFWYRQQPGQSLTLIATANQGSEATYESGFVIDKFPISRPNLTFSTLTVSNMSPEDSSIYLCSASDGAGNEKLFFGSGTQLSVL.